This T cell receptor (beta chain) is drawn from a study of blood T cell repertoires in COVID-19. In the study overall: Spain, Italy and the United States supplied samples that represented acute and convalescent COVID-19. PBMCs, B-cell-depleted T cells, or T cells provided the cDNA or gDNA that made up the material.

Per the authors' pipeline: Counts of nucleated cells, estimated from reference gene primer amplification, were obtained. Clones were read by immunoSEQ multiplex PCR, and TCRdb kept only the in-frame ones, dropping some. V and J calls plus clone size are reproduced from that table; the DNA served to infer D and trimming. The sample has 55,000 to 85,000 clones; approximately 83% are singletons. The sequence derives from a human donor in a cohort sampled during active COVID-19. Sequencing was carried out using peripheral blood.

As DNA, the CDR3 is TGTGCCAGTAGTACCCGGGACAGGGAACGTGAAAAACTGTTTTTT. Encoded protein: CASSTRDREREKLFF. The chain uses TRBV19 and TRBJ1-4; 9 bases map to TRBD1. The V gene's germline CDR1 is LNHDA and CDR2 SQIVND (reference sequence). Trimming removed 4 bases from V and 7 bases from J; junction bases left unmatched: 7. The CDR3 extends over 15 amino acids. Supplemented by reference TRBV19 and TRBJ1-4, the full variable domain reads DGGITQSPKYLFRKEGQNVTLSCEQNLNHDAMYWYRQDPGQGLRLIYYSQIVNDFQKGDIAEGYSVSREKKESFPLTVTSAQKNPTAFYLCASSTRDREREKLFFGSGTQLSVL.